Shown below are 19 T cell receptor beta chains from a single sample sequenced in a study of cytomegalovirus exposure and HLA in healthy donors. PCR employed 60 Vbeta and 13 Jbeta primers. TCRdb's table, derived via immunoSEQ multiplex PCR, lists solely in-frame clones and lacks some. Found here are approximately 110,000 clones, roughly 70% of them singletons; the top ten hold 11%. Sequenced input: PBMCs. The origin of the receptors is a man aged 35 to 55 in good health and CMV-seropositive.

This chain uses TRBV7-9 with TRBJ1-1, with D possibly matching TRBD1 (6 bases). The CDR3 consists of 13 residues. Germline values: CDR1 SEHNR, CDR2 FQNEAQ (reference sequence). Trimming cost V 3 bases and J 7 bases, with 12 bases left between them. The CDR3 DNA sequence: TGTGCCAGCAGCTTCGACAGGTTCCTTGAAGCTTTCTTT. This sequence encodes CASSFDRFLEAFF.

This sequence joins TRBV7-9 and TRBJ2-4; 7 bases are shared with TRBD1. This CDR3 comprises 14 residues. V lost 0 bases to trimming and J lost 7 bases; unmatched junction nucleotides: 3. Germline lookup yields CDR1 SEHNR and CDR2 FQNEAQ (reference sequence). CDR3 amino acids: CASSLAGDSNIQYF. CDR3 in DNA: TGTGCCAGCAGCTTAGCTGGGGACAGTAACATTCAGTACTTC.

The chain recombines TRBV6-5 with TRBJ2-7; tentatively, D is TRBD2 (6 bases). V was shortened by 6 bases and J by 2 bases, with 14 bases between the two germline ends. Germline V gives CDR1 MNHEY, CDR2 SVGAGI. CDR3 length equals 14 residues. The CDR3 sequence: CASRTNGGAYEQYF. For the CDR3, the DNA is TGTGCCAGCAGGACTAACGGAGGGGCCTACGAGCAGTACTTC.

The V call is TRBV7-2, the J call TRBJ1-5; D is possibly TRBD1 (5 bases). Trimming cost V 4 bases and J 6 bases, with 19 bases left between them. This CDR3 is built from 16 residues. CDR1 is SGHTA and CDR2 is FQGNSA in the germline V gene. Here the CDR3 DNA reads TGTGCCAGCAGCTCCGGGGGGGGGAGATCGACTCAGCCCCAGCATTTT. This codes for CASSSGGGRSTQPQHF.

The chain recombines TRBV5-1 with TRBJ2-2, with TRBD1 as a possible D gene (7 bases). V was cut by 0 bases and J by 5 bases, with 17 bases left in between. This CDR3 is built from 17 residues. Per the germline V gene, CDR1 is SGHRS and CDR2 is YFSETQ. DNA of the CDR3: TGCGCCAGCAGCTTGGATCTGCGGGACAGTAGTACCGGGGAGCTGTTTTTT. Its translation: CASSLDLRDSSTGELFF.

This chain joins TRBV19 and TRBJ1-4, with 7 bases lining up with TRBD1. The CDR3 is 16 amino acids. V dropped 7 bases and J dropped 6; count of bases not matched to a gene: 14. CDR1 is LNHDA and CDR2 is SQIVND in the germline V gene (reference sequence). CDR3 amino acids: CASIPGQAGSHEKLFF. In DNA, the CDR3 is TGTGCCAGTATCCCAGGACAGGCGGGGAGTCATGAAAAACTGTTTTTT.

V and J are TRBV7-2 and TRBJ2-5; D perhaps matches TRBD1 (5 bases). V was trimmed by 7 bases and J by 2 bases, leaving 23 bases between them. The length of the CDR3 is 17 residues. From germline, CDR1 is SGHTA and CDR2 FQGNSA. CDR3 nucleotide sequence: TGTGCCAGCACTCCTACCGGAAAGGGGTGGTGGCAAGAGACCCAGTACTTC. Encoded protein: CASTPTGKGWWQETQYF. Filled out from reference TRBV7-2 and TRBJ2-5, the complete variable domain reads GAGVSQSPSNKVTEKGKDVELRCDPISGHTALYWYRQSLGQGLEFLIYFQGNSAPDKSGLPSDRFSAERTGGSVSTLTIQRTQQEDSAVYLCASTPTGKGWWQETQYFGPGTRLLVL.

The chain joins TRBV4-3 to TRBJ1-1; 7 bases map to TRBD1. The junction had 10 bases not matched to a gene; V was cut back by 0 bases and J by 6 bases. The CDR3 consists of 16 residues. CDR1 is LGHNA, CDR2 YSLEER, per germline. CDR3 in DNA: TGCGCCAGCAGCCAAGACCCGGACAGGCCGAGGGCTGAAGCTTTCTTT. It yields the protein CASSQDPDRPRAEAFF.

The rearrangement links TRBV5-1 to TRBJ2-5; 11 nucleotides match TRBD2. J lost 4 bases, V lost 4 bases, and 3 bases had no gene match. The V gene's germline CDR1 is SGHRS and CDR2 YFSETQ. CDR3 length equals 14 residues. The CDR3 spells CASSLGLAGETQYF. The CDR3 DNA sequence: TGCGCCAGCAGCCTAGGACTAGCGGGAGAGACCCAGTACTTC.

This chain connects TRBV7-9 to TRBJ1-4; a possible D gene is TRBD1 (6 bases). CDR1 and CDR2 (germline): SEHNR, FQNEAQ (reference sequence). V lost 5 bases and J 7 bases, leaving 14 bases between the germline ends. The CDR3 runs to 14 residues. CDR3: CASSPPGASEKLFF. DNA for the CDR3: TGTGCCAGCAGCCCCCCAGGGGCAAGTGAAAAACTGTTTTTT.

The chain joins TRBV10-3 to TRBJ1-5; TRBD1 might be the D (5 bases). The CDR3 contains 14 residues. CDR1 and CDR2 from the germline V gene are ENHRY and SYGVKD. Trimming took off 2 bases at V and 5 bases at J, with 10 bases between the two ends. The CDR3 bases are TGTGCCATCAGTGAGAGGGGCAGCCATCAGCCCCAGCATTTT. Amino acid sequence: CAISERGSHQPQHF.

The V gene is TRBV6-5, the J gene TRBJ2-1; 10 bases align to TRBD2. Germline V gene sequence: CDR1 MNHEY, CDR2 SVGAGI. The CDR3 totals 15 residues. After removal of 4 bases from V and 9 bases from J, the junction contained 9 bases not matched to a gene. The CDR3 sequence is CASSFLSGRMLEQFF. The CDR3 region has the DNA TGTGCCAGCAGTTTCCTTAGCGGGAGGATGCTTGAGCAGTTCTTC.

V gene TRBV5-6 combines with J gene TRBJ1-4; perhaps TRBD1 as D (6 bases). The length of the CDR3 is 16 residues. V lost 4 bases to trimming and J lost 4 bases, with 17 bases between them. Germline assignment: CDR1 SGHDT and CDR2 YYEEEE. CDR3 coding DNA: TGTGCCAGCAGCACGAGCACAGGGCGTGATAATGAAAAACTGTTTTTT. This encodes CASSTSTGRDNEKLFF.

The gene calls are TRBV11-2 and TRBJ2-2; 9 positions agree with TRBD1. The ends lost 2 bases at V and 6 bases at J; junction bases unmatched: 10. Germline V gene lookup returns CDR1 SGHAT and CDR2 FQNNGV. There are 17 residues in the CDR3. The DNA of the CDR3 is TGTGCCAGCAGCTTACGGATGGCGGGACAGGGCGCCGGGGAGCTGTTTTTT. It codes for CASSLRMAGQGAGELFF. The full variable domain, its missing parts supplied by reference TRBV11-2 and TRBJ2-2, is EAGVAQSPRYKIIEKRQSVAFWCNPISGHATLYWYQQILGQGPKLLIQFQNNGVVDDSQLPKDRFSAERLKGVDSTLKIQPAKLEDSAVYLCASSLRMAGQGAGELFFGEGSRLTVL.

The genes are TRBV7-3 and TRBJ2-2, with D possibly being TRBD1 (5 bases). The length of the CDR3 is 17 residues. CDR1 is SGHTA, CDR2 FQGTGA, per germline. V lost 0 bases and J 2 bases, leaving 13 bases between the germline ends. The CDR3 DNA reads TGTGCCAGCAGCTTAACTCAGGGCAGCAGAAACACCGGGGAGCTGTTTTTT. Its translation: CASSLTQGSRNTGELFF.

The chain links TRBV6-1 to TRBJ2-7, with 9 positions matching TRBD2. The CDR3 loop spans 15 amino acids. V shed 2 bases and J 1 base; nucleotides not matched to a gene: 3. Germline V gene lookup returns CDR1 MNHNS and CDR2 SASEGT. The chain's CDR3 is CASSERLAESYEQYF. For the CDR3, the DNA is TGTGCCAGCAGTGAACGACTAGCGGAGTCCTACGAGCAGTACTTC.

This clone was recorded a few times. The chain links TRBV28 to TRBJ2-7, with TRBD2 matching 9 bases. Germline loops: CDR1 MDHEN, CDR2 SYDVKM. Trimming removed 4 bases from V and 2 bases from J; junction bases left unmatched: 12. The CDR3 contains 17 residues. CDR3 coding DNA: TGTGCCAGCAGTTCCTCCCGACTAGCGGAGCTTACCTACGAGCAGTACTTC. Protein product: CASSSSRLAELTYEQYF.

This clone was observed a single time. One end of the junction varies from germline; a read error may be responsible. This chain joins TRBV29-1 and TRBJ1-2; D remains unclear. From germline, CDR1 is SQVTM and CDR2 ANQGSEA. The CDR3 has 12 residues. The CDR3 DNA reads TGCAGCGTTGTGACGGCTGACTATGGCTACTCCTTC. This translates into CSVVTADYGYSF.

The chain joins TRBV7-2 to TRBJ2-1; TRBD2 matches at 8 bases. There are 17 residues in the CDR3. CDR1 and CDR2 from the germline V gene are SGHTA and FQGNSA. V was pared by 1 base and J by 7 bases, with 12 bases of the junction left unmatched. CDR3 nucleotides: TGTGCCAGCAGCTTAGGAGCCCCCAGCGGGAGTCGAAATGAGCAGTTCTTC. Protein product: CASSLGAPSGSRNEQFF.